This paragraph reports one T cell receptor beta chain. This clonotype was picked up a small number of times. The specificity of this receptor is unknown. Within one base of it there is no much larger clone, and no base qualities were kept. TCR beta CDR3 regions were amplified from RNA transcripts. The TCR CDR3 was subjected to a first round of RT-PCR using the HTBI primer set and the Qiagen OneStep RT-PCR kit. The libraries were constructed in a second round of multiplex PCR and then size-selected and purified. Paired-end sequencing of the libraries was performed with 100 bp reads on an Illumina HiSeq2000. For the original study's pipeline: Raw data were processed with SOAPnuke, discarding reads with adapters, uncalled bases, mean Phred below 15, or no exact constant-primer or identifier match. COPE v1.2.5 was used to merge the high-quality paired reads, and each unique nucleotide sequence was defined as a clonotype. MiTCR v1.1 was used to align clonotypes to the IMGT TRBV, TRBD and TRBJ reference segments. Only V-J combinations with frequency above 0.0001, covering about 99% of repertoires, were analysed. The TCS score was defined as the ratio of F50 (clonal expansion) to E x V (chaos), calculated using BLOSUM62-based TCRdist between CDR3 peptides within each V-J. Welch's t-statistics and random forest reduced approximately 520 V-J features to around 14, which were used in a naive Bayes classifier (R e1071). TCRdb passed the public sequencing reads through fastp at Q25 and MiXCR, retaining productive beta sequences. Every entry covers one CDR3 protein and lists the most common genes and DNA from its rows. These V and J calls are TCRdb output, not the study's own analysis. This sample has around 540,000 distinct CDR3 sequences in its table, and more than 15% of those were observed once. The leading ten clones occupy about 29% of the sample.

The sample originates from a study of T cells in Graves' hyperthyroidism and ophthalmopathy (dated by TCRdb to between 2018 and 2021). For the study in its entirety: Peripheral blood was collected at initial diagnosis, before any treatment. TCR V-J signatures able to tell the groups apart were searched for in a discovery cohort of 100 patients, of whom fewer than 45 had Graves' ophthalmopathy and roughly 58 had stable Graves' hyperthyroidism. The paper describes TCR Vbeta CDR3 sequencing of 135 peripheral blood samples, made up of about 41 ophthalmopathy patients, roughly 72 hyperthyroidism patients and about 17 progressor patients. The roughly 100 discovery patients were randomly split 7:3 into training and test sets. After blood sampling, hyperthyroidism patients were treated with methimazole at a starting dose of 30 mg daily, and ophthalmopathy patients were treated with high-dose intravenous methylprednisolone. Prospective prediction of ophthalmopathy was tested in an independent validation cohort consisting of 18 to 20 hyperthyroidism patients and around 16 patients who later progressed to ophthalmopathy. Thyroid tissue and blood T-cell repertoires from roughly six Graves' hyperthyroidism patients were also compared in the study. Study-level results and caveats: Most expanded thyroid clonotypes (frequency above 0.001) were also found in blood, which suggests that blood repertoires may mirror thyroid immune responses. In cross-validation, a model built on a 13 V-J signature told ophthalmopathy apart from stable hyperthyroidism with less than 90% sensitivity and approximately 81% specificity, and in testing the same model reached 80%/75%. Sample size was not statistically predetermined, and investigators were not blinded to group allocation. In validation, the model predicted progression to ophthalmopathy with about 71% sensitivity and around 72% specificity, a median of about 6 months before onset.

Ophthalmopathy patients had moderately to severely active disease, with a Clinical Activity Score of 3 or more, a NOSPECS grade of 4 or more, and a disease duration of less than 3 months. Patients with uncontrolled infections, other autoimmune diseases, pregnancy or lactation were excluded. Clinical symptoms, serum thyroxine and TRAb, thyroid ultrasound, and orbital computed tomography formed the basis for the diagnoses. Ficoll-Paque density gradient centrifugation was used to isolate PBMCs from approximately 11 ml of fresh peripheral blood. Total RNA was extracted using Trizol reagent, and RNA quality was assessed on an Agilent 2100 Bioanalyzer. Trimming accounts for 5 bases at V and 10 bases at J, while the number of junction bases matched to no gene is 8. The CDR3 contains 13 residues, cysteine and phenylalanine counted. Here the CDR3 DNA is all that survives: 39 bases in frame from base 1. For CDR1 and CDR2, the germline V gene lists LGHNA and YSLEER.

This sequence originates from a woman in her twenties or thirties with Graves' ophthalmopathy. The chain couples TRBV4-3 to TRBJ2-1; 7 junctional bases match TRBD2. Sequencing was performed on blood. The CDR3 reads as follows: CASSWTRHQEQFF. The DNA sequence follows: TGCGCCAGCAGCTGGACTAGGCATCAGGAGCAGTTCTTC.